These 23 T cell receptor beta chains were sequenced from one sample in a study of Graves' ophthalmopathy and Graves' hyperthyroidism. RNA transcripts served as template for amplifying TCR beta CDR3 sequences. A first-round RT-PCR used HTBI primers, followed by a second-round multiplex PCR. TCRdb reanalysed the multiplex PCR reads using MiXCR and keeps one entry per CDR3 protein. The sample carries around 1.1 million distinct CDR3 sequences, approximately 35% recorded once. The specimen sequenced was peripheral blood or thyroid tissue (not recorded which). Receptors originate from an adult man with Graves' hyperthyroidism.

This clonotype appeared many times. The chain joins TRBV10-3 to TRBJ2-7; 8 bases match TRBD1. Trimming cost V 10 bases and J 2 bases; bases outside gene matches: 10. Per germline, CDR1 ENHRY and CDR2 SYGVKD. The CDR3 covers 14 residues. The chain's CDR3 is CATIDPQGAYEQYF. The CDR3 bases are TGTGCCACCATTGATCCACAGGGGGCCTACGAGCAGTACTTC.

This clonotype has more than one count but fewer than ten. The chain combines TRBV3-1 with TRBJ1-3; D is undetermined. The CDR3 covers 16 residues. Germline CDR1 and CDR2: LGHDT and YNNKEL (reference sequence). V lost 2 bases and J lost 2, with 13 bases in between. CDR3 DNA sequence: TGTGCCAGCAGCCAATTGAGATCGAACGCTGGAAACACCATATATTTT. Translated, it gives CASSQLRSNAGNTIYF.

This clonotype was recorded many times. This chain joins TRBV7-9 and TRBJ1-4; the D is unclear. Germline loops: CDR1 SEHNR, CDR2 FQNEAQ (reference sequence). This CDR3 has 13 amino acids. The V and J ends lost 7 bases and 0 bases respectively, with 6 bases between them. CDR3 protein: CASTPTTNEKLFF. The CDR3 nucleotides read TGTGCCAGCACCCCAACAACTAATGAAAAACTGTTTTTT.

This clonotype was detected only a few times. A read error may produce the germline difference seen at one junction end. V is TRBV19 and J is TRBJ2-5; TRBD1 or TRBD2 may be the D gene (6 bases each). CDR3 length: 16 amino acids. Germline CDR1 and CDR2: LNHDA and SQIVND (reference sequence). This CDR3 is CASSIFGSRKGETRYF. DNA of the CDR3: TGTGCCAGTAGTATCTTCGGGAGCAGGAAGGGGGAGACCCGGTACTTC. The full variable domain, in which reference TRBV19 and TRBJ2-5 provide the parts outside the CDR3, is DGGITQSPKYLFRKEGQNVTLSCEQNLNHDAMYWYRQDPGQGLRLIYYSQIVNDFQKGDIAEGYSVSREKKESFPLTVTSAQKNPTAFYLCASSIFGSRKGETRYFGPGTRLLVL.

Regarding this clonotype: It may be a read error: a sequence one base away is much more abundant. The J gene is TRBJ1-6, the V gene TRBV19; the match to TRBD1 covers 7 bases. Germline lookup yields CDR1 LNHDA and CDR2 SQIVND (reference sequence). The CDR3 has 14 amino acids. With V trimmed by 11 bases and J by 9 bases, 13 bases remained unmatched. In DNA, the CDR3 is TGTGCCGCCTCCGAGCAGGGGGGGGCTTCACCCCTCCACTTT. This codes for CAASEQGGASPLHF.

The chain links TRBV3-1 to TRBJ1-1; 9 bases match TRBD1. Germline V gene lookup returns CDR1 LGHDT and CDR2 YNNKEL (reference sequence). This CDR3 is built from 15 residues. V was clipped by 7 bases and J by 0 bases; unmatched bases: 6. CDR3 in DNA: TGTGCCAGCACCTTCACAGGGGGCTTGAACACTGAAGCTTTCTTT. Protein product: CASTFTGGLNTEAFF.

In its sample, this clonotype was seen a few times. The chain has TRBV6-6 and TRBJ2-7; tentatively, D is TRBD1 (6 bases). This CDR3 has 14 amino acids. V was clipped by 2 bases and J by 3 bases, with 11 bases between them. Germline-derived CDR1 and CDR2 are MNHNY and SVGAGI (reference sequence). In nucleotides, the CDR3 is TGTGCCAGCAGTTACGGGCAGGGGAACTACGAGCAGTACTTC. This gives the protein CASSYGQGNYEQYF.

This clonotype has ten or more counts. V gene TRBV14 combines with J gene TRBJ1-1; D is perhaps TRBD1 (6 bases). CDR3 length: 13 residues. Trimming removed 7 bases from V and 6 bases from J, with 15 bases in between. CDR1 is SGHDN and CDR2 is FVKESK in the germline V gene. DNA for the CDR3: TGTGCCAGCACCCAGTTACAGGGCGCTGAAGCTTTCTTT. Amino acids: CASTQLQGAEAFF.

This chain uses TRBV10-3 with TRBJ1-5; D remains ambiguous. From germline, CDR1 is ENHRY and CDR2 SYGVKD. CDR3 length equals 13 residues. Trimming pared 0 bases from V and 11 bases from J, leaving 11 bases between. The CDR3 nucleotides are TGTGCCATCAGTGAGTCAGGTGGGAAGTCCCAGCATTTT. Translated, it gives CAISESGGKSQHF.

The gene calls are TRBV29-1 and TRBJ2-6; D perhaps matches TRBD1 (5 bases). CDR3 size: 19 residues. Trimming left V 4 bases short and J 0 bases short, with 22 bases between. From germline, CDR1 is SQVTM and CDR2 ANQGSEA. The CDR3 here is CSVAVRVGIQRSGANVLTF. Here the CDR3 DNA reads TGCAGCGTTGCCGTCAGGGTAGGAATACAGCGCTCTGGGGCCAACGTCCTGACTTTC. Filled out from reference TRBV29-1 and TRBJ2-6, the complete variable domain reads SAVISQKPSRDICQRGTSLTIQCQVDSQVTMMFWYRQQPGQSLTLIATANQGSEATYESGFVIDKFPISRPNLTFSTLTVSNMSPEDSSIYLCSVAVRVGIQRSGANVLTFGAGSRLTVL.

CDR3 coding DNA: TGTGCCATCAGTCGAGCTGGACAGGGGTACTACGAGCAGTACTTC. Amino acid sequence: CAISRAGQGYYEQYF. The rearrangement joins TRBV10-3 to TRBJ2-7; 9 nucleotides align to TRBD1. CDR3 length: 15 residues. The V segment lost 5 bases and the J segment 3 bases; nucleotides outside the gene matches: 8. The germline V gene encodes CDR1 ENHRY and CDR2 SYGVKD.

The chain recombines TRBV10-3 with TRBJ2-5, with 8 bases matching TRBD1. The CDR3 has 12 residues. Germline loops: CDR1 ENHRY, CDR2 SYGVKD. The V and J ends lost 6 bases and 4 bases, in that order; junction bases with no gene match: 1. This chain's CDR3 is CAISTGGETQYF. For the CDR3, the DNA is TGTGCCATCAGCACAGGGGGAGAGACCCAGTACTTC.

This clonotype appeared a few times. This chain joins TRBV11-2 and TRBJ2-7; D unresolved. There are 14 residues in the CDR3. V was shortened by 3 bases and J by 3 bases, with 12 bases between the two germline ends. The germline gives CDR1 SGHAT, CDR2 FQNNGV. This chain's CDR3 is CASSFEALYYEQYF. The CDR3, as DNA: TGTGCCAGCAGCTTCGAGGCTCTTTACTACGAGCAGTACTTC.

The rearrangement joins TRBV7-2 to TRBJ2-5, with 7 bases fitting TRBD1. This CDR3 contains 15 residues. V trimming: 5 bases; J trimming: 3 bases; junction bases outside the gene matches: 9. Per the germline V gene, CDR1 is SGHTA and CDR2 is FQGNSA. CDR3 sequence (DNA): TGTGCCAGCAGCAGGACCGGGACAGAAAAAGAGACCCAGTACTTC. This encodes CASSRTGTEKETQYF.

In this sample, this clonotype turned up many times. This CDR3 reads CASSPGPVDYGYTF. In DNA, the CDR3 is TGTGCCAGCAGCCCGGGACCCGTGGACTATGGCTACACCTTC. The chain recombines TRBV5-6 with TRBJ1-2; weak D call: TRBD1 (5 bases). Deletions cut 4 bases from V and 3 bases from J, with 13 bases between. This CDR3 has 14 amino acids. Germline V gene lookup returns CDR1 SGHDT and CDR2 YYEEEE.

The genes are TRBV12-3 or TRBV12-4 and TRBJ1-1; 9 nucleotides line up with TRBD1. V was clipped by 7 bases and J by 4 bases; unmatched bases: 10. CDR3 size: 15 residues. The CDR3 DNA reads as TGTGCCAGCACCTCACGGGACAGGGAGAGCACTGAAGCTTTCTTT. Protein sequence: CASTSRDRESTEAFF.

This clonotype showed up just once. Just one base apart from a much larger clone, this may be a read error. The V gene is TRBV10-3, the J gene TRBJ2-2; 9 nucleotides align to TRBD1. This CDR3 is built from 19 residues. Germline V gene data show CDR1 as ENHRY and CDR2 as SYGVKD. The CDR3 region has the DNA TGTGCCATCAGTGCCGGTGCTGGACAGGGGCCCGCGAACACCGAGGAGCTGTTTTTT. Residues: CAISAGAGQGPANTEELFF.

This clonotype showed up just once. CDR3 nucleotide sequence: TGTGCCAGCAGCCAACGAAGGAAGGCCGGGGAGCAGTACTTC. Protein: CASSQRRKAGEQYF. This chain connects TRBV14 to TRBJ2-7; D is unresolved. Germline V CDR1 and CDR2: SGHDN, FVKESK. Trimming pared 2 bases from V and 7 bases from J, leaving 15 bases between. The CDR3 spans 14 residues.

The V call is TRBV19, the J call TRBJ2-7, with 8 bases that match TRBD2. V dropped 3 bases and J dropped 2; count of bases not matched to a gene: 9. The CDR3 has 16 residues. CDR1 is LNHDA and CDR2 is SQIVND in the germline V gene (reference sequence). This CDR3 reads CASSMRAGVRPYEQYF. CDR3 nucleotides: TGTGCCAGTAGTATGAGAGCGGGAGTGCGCCCCTACGAGCAGTACTTC. Full variable domain (remainder filled in from reference TRBV19 and TRBJ2-7): DGGITQSPKYLFRKEGQNVTLSCEQNLNHDAMYWYRQDPGQGLRLIYYSQIVNDFQKGDIAEGYSVSREKKESFPLTVTSAQKNPTAFYLCASSMRAGVRPYEQYFGPGTRLTVT.

This clonotype was observed a few times. This chain joins TRBV12-3 or TRBV12-4 and TRBJ1-6, with 8 bases identical to TRBD1. This CDR3 has 16 amino acids. Trimming took 5 bases from V and 5 from J; bases not matched to a gene: 8. CDR3 in amino acids: CASSGQGSLDNSPLHF. DNA of the CDR3: TGTGCCAGCAGTGGACAGGGCTCTTTGGATAATTCACCCCTCCACTTT.

Regarding this clonotype: One end of the junction does not line up with germline, which may come from a read error. The chain employs TRBV20-1 and TRBJ1-6; no firm D call. Per the germline V gene, CDR1 is DFQATT and CDR2 is SNEGSKA (reference sequence). There are 12 residues in the CDR3. In DNA, the CDR3 is TGCAGTGCTAGAGATTTTAATCCACCCCTCCACTTT. Its protein product is CSARDFNPPLHF.

This clonotype was picked up many times. The V and J genes are TRBV15 and TRBJ2-7; 8 nucleotides agree with TRBD1. Trimming cost V 5 bases and J 7 bases; bases outside gene matches: 13. Germline CDR1 is LNHNV and CDR2 is YYDKDF (reference sequence). The CDR3 totals 15 residues. The CDR3 coding sequence is TGTGCCACCAGCGGACTTCGGACAGGGCATGGTGAGCAGTACTTC. This gives the protein CATSGLRTGHGEQYF. Variable domain in full (rest from reference TRBV15 and TRBJ2-7): DAMVIQNPRYQVTQFGKPVTLSCSQTLNHNVMYWYQQKSSQAPKLLFHYYDKDFNNEADTPDNFQSRRPNTSFCFLDIRSPGLGDTAMYLCATSGLRTGHGEQYFGPGTRLTVT.

The chain combines TRBV5-4 with TRBJ2-7; D assignment may be TRBD1 or TRBD2 (6 bases each). Trimming left V 3 bases short and J 6 bases short, with 19 bases between. CDR3 size: 15 residues. Germline V CDR1 and CDR2: SGHNT, YYREEE (reference sequence). The CDR3 is CASSSPQGGPAEQYF. In nucleotides, the CDR3 is TGTGCCAGCAGCTCACCCCAAGGGGGGCCCGCCGAGCAGTACTTC. The entire variable domain, with the rest obtained from reference TRBV5-4 and TRBJ2-7, is as follows: ETGVTQSPTHLIKTRGQQVTLRCSSQSGHNTVSWYQQALGQGPQFIFQYYREEENGRGNFPPRFSGLQFPNYSSELNVNALELDDSALYLCASSSPQGGPAEQYFGPGTRLTVT.